Ten or more counts support the clone carrying this T cell receptor beta chain. The antigen is unknown. Authors' methods: Differences in CDR3 between clinicopathological groups were drawn on to build a classifier intended to discriminate distant-metastatic papillary thyroid cancer patients. TCRdb re-called clones via MiXCR from the PCR reads. The authors' filters were not applied to this entry. Found here are around 15,000 clones, 13% of them singletons; the top ten hold approximately 30%. The entry originates in a study of metastatic and nonmetastatic thyroid tumors. Overall study: Repertoire comparison spanned blood and tumor or nodule tissue of malignant and benign thyroid patients. Overall study results and limits: Benign nodules reportedly had significantly lower TCR beta diversity than malignant thyroid tumors in blood and tumor.

Thyroid surgery was preceded by no treatment in any patient. The sequenced sample consisted of blood. This TCR was recovered from a female donor with papillary thyroid cancer or a benign thyroid nodule (not recorded which). Some clones in this sample may be carry-over from other donors' samples.

CDR3 sequence reads: CASRWGNEKLFF. The CDR3 bases are TGTGCCAGCAGATGGGGTAATGAAAAACTGTTTTTT. The chain is built from TRBV28 and TRBJ1-4; D is unresolved. Deletions cut 6 bases from V and 4 bases from J, with 6 bases between. Germline V gene data show CDR1 as MDHEN and CDR2 as SYDVKM. The CDR3 is 12 amino acids.